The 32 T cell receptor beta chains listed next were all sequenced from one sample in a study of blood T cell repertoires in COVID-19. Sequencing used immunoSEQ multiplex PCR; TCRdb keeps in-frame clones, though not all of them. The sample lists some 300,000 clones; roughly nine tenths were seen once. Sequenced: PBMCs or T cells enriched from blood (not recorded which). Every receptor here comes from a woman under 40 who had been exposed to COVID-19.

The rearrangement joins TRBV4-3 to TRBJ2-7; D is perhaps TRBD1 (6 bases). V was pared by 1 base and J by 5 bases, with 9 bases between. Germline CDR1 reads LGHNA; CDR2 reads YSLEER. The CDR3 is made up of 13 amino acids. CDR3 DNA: TGCGCCAGCAGCCAAGTGCAGGGGCACGAGCAGTACTTC. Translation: CASSQVQGHEQYF.

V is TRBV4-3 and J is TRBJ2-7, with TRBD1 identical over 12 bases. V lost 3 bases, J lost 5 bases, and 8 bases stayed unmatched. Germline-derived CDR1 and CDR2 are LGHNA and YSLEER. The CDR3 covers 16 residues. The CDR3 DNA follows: TGCGCCAGCAGCCAGGAGCCGGGACAGGGGGCCCACGAGCAGTACTTC. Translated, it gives CASSQEPGQGAHEQYF.

The CDR3 reads CASSMDTTGPISGNTIYF. CDR3 nucleotides: TGTGCCAGTAGTATGGACACGACAGGGCCTATCTCTGGAAACACCATATATTTT. This sequence joins TRBV19 and TRBJ1-3; 7 bases match TRBD1. The CDR3 runs to 18 residues. CDR1 is LNHDA, CDR2 SQIVND, per germline (reference sequence). V lost 3 bases to trimming and J lost 0 bases; unmatched junction nucleotides: 11.

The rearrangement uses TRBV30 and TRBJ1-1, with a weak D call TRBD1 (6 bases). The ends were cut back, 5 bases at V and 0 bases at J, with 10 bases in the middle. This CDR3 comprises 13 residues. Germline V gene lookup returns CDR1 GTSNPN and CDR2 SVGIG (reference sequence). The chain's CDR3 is CAWGRGMNTEAFF. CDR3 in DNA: TGTGCCTGGGGCAGGGGAATGAACACTGAAGCTTTCTTT.

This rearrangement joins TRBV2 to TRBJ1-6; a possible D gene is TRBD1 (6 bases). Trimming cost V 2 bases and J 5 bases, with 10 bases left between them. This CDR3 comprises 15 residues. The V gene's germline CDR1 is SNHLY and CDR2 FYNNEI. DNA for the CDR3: TGTGCCAGCAGTGAAAGGGGGACAAATAATTCACCCCTCCACTTT. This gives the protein CASSERGTNNSPLHF.

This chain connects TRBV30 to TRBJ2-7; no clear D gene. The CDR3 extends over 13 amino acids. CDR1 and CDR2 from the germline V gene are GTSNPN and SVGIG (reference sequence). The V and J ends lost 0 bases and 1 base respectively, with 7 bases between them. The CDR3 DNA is TGTGCCTGGAGTGTTACCGGTTCCTACGAGCAGTACTTC. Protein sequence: CAWSVTGSYEQYF.

The CDR3: CAIRGAGEPQHF. DNA of the CDR3: TGTGCCATCAGGGGGGCGGGGGAGCCCCAGCATTTT. The J gene is TRBJ1-5, the V gene TRBV10-3, with D possibly TRBD1 on 6 matching bases. The V end lost 6 bases, the J end lost 8 bases, and 11 bases lay between the germline ends. Per the germline V gene, CDR1 is ENHRY and CDR2 is SYGVKD. CDR3 size: 12 residues.

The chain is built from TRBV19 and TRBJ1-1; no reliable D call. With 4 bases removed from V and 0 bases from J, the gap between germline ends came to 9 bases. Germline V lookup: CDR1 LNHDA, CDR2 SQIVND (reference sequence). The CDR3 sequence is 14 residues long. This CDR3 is CASSKEGVNTEAFF. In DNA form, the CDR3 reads TGTGCCAGTAGTAAGGAGGGTGTGAACACTGAAGCTTTCTTT.

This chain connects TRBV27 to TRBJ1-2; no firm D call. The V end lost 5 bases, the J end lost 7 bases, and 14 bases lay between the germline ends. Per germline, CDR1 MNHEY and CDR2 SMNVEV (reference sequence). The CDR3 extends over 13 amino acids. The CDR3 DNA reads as TGTGCCAGCAGTCCCCAATTGGCCCGTGGCTACACCTTC. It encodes CASSPQLARGYTF.

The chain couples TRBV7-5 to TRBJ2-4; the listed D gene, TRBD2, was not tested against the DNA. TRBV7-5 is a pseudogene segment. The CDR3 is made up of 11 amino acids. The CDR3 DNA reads TGCCCTGCGGGAACCAAAAACATTCAGTACTTC. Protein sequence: CPAGTKNIQYF.

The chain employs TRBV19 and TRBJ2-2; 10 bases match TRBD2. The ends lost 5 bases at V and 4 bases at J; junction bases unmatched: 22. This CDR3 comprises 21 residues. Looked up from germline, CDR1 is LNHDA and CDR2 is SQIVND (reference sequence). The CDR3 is CASSRPISASGGAVRTGELFF. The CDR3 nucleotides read TGTGCCAGTAGTCGCCCAATCTCGGCCAGCGGGGGGGCCGTTCGCACCGGGGAGCTGTTTTTT. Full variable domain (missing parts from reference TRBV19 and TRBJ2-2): DGGITQSPKYLFRKEGQNVTLSCEQNLNHDAMYWYRQDPGQGLRLIYYSQIVNDFQKGDIAEGYSVSREKKESFPLTVTSAQKNPTAFYLCASSRPISASGGAVRTGELFFGEGSRLTVL.

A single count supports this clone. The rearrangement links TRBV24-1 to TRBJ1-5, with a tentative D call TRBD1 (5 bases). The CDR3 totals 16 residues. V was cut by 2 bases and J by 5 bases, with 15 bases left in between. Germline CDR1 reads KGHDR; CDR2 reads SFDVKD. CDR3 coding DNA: TGTGCCACCAGTGATTCCCGGGCCCCGGGGGATCAGCCCCAGCATTTT. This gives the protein CATSDSRAPGDQPQHF.

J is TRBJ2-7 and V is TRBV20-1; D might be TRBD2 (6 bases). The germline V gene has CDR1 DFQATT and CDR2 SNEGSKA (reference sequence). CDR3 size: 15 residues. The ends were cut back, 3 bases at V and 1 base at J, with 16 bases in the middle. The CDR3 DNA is TGCAGTGCTAGTCCCGAAGCGGGCGGTTCCTACGAGCAGTACTTC. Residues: CSASPEAGGSYEQYF.

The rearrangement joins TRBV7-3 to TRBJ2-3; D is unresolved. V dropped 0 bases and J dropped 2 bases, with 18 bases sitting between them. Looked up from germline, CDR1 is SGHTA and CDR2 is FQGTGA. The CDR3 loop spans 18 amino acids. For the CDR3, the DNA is TGTGCCAGCAGCTTAACCCCAGTGAACAGCCCCCCCACAGATACGCAGTATTTT. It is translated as CASSLTPVNSPPTDTQYF.

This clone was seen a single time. In DNA form, the CDR3 reads TGTGCCAGCAGCCGGAGACTAGCGGGGGGGCCCTACCAAGAGACCCAGTACTTC. Residues: CASSRRLAGGPYQETQYF. V gene TRBV5-6 combines with J gene TRBJ2-5, with 14 bases that match TRBD2. V shed 4 bases and J 0 bases; nucleotides not matched to a gene: 8. The length of the CDR3 is 18 residues. In germline, CDR1 is SGHDT, CDR2 YYEEEE.

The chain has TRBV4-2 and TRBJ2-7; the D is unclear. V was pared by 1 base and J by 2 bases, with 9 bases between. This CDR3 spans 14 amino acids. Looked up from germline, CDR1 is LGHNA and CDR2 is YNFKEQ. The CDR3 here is CASSQGRGTYEQYF. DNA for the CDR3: TGTGCCAGCAGCCAAGGACGAGGAACCTACGAGCAGTACTTC.

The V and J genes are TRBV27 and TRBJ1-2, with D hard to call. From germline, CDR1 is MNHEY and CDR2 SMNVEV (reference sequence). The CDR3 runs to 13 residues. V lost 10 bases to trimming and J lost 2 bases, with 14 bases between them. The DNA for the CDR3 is TGTGCCACCTCCGGAACGGGGAACTATGGCTACACCTTC. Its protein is CATSGTGNYGYTF.

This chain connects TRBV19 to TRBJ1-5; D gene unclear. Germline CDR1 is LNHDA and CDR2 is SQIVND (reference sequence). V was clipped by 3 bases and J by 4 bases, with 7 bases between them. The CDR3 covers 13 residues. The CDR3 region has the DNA TGTGCCAGTAGTATTAGTAAAAATCAGCCCCAGCATTTT. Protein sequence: CASSISKNQPQHF. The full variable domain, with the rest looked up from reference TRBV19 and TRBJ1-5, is DGGITQSPKYLFRKEGQNVTLSCEQNLNHDAMYWYRQDPGQGLRLIYYSQIVNDFQKGDIAEGYSVSREKKESFPLTVTSAQKNPTAFYLCASSISKNQPQHFGDGTRLSIL.

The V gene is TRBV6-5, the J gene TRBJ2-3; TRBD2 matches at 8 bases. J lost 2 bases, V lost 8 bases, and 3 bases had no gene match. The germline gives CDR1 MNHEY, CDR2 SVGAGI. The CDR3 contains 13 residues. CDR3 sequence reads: CASETSATDTQYF. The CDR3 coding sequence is TGTGCCAGCGAGACTAGCGCCACAGATACGCAGTATTTT.

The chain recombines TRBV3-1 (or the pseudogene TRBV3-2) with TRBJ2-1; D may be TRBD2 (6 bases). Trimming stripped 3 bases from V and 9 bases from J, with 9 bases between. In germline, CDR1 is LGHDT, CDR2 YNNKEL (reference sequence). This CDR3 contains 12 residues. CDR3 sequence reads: CASSQVRGEQFF. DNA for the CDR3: TGTGCCAGCAGCCAGGTGCGGGGTGAGCAGTTCTTC.

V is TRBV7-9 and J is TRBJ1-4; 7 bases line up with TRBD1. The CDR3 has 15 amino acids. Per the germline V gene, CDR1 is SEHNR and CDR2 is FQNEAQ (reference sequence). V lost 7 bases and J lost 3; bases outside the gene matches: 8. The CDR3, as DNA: TGTGCCAGCAACCCAGGACAGGCCCCTAATGAAAAACTGTTTTTT. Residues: CASNPGQAPNEKLFF. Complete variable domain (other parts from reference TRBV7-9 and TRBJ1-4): DTGVSQNPRHKITKRGQNVTFRCDPISEHNRLYWYRQTLGQGPEFLTYFQNEAQLEKSRLLSDRFSAERPKGSFSTLEIQRTEQGDSAMYLCASNPGQAPNEKLFFGSGTQLSVL.

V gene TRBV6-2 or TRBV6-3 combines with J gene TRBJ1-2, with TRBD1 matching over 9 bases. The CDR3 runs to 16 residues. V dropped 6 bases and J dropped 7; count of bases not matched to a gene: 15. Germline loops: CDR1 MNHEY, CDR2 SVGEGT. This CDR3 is CASSTFGTGRIGGYTF. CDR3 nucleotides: TGTGCCAGCAGCACGTTCGGGACAGGGAGGATTGGTGGCTACACCTTC.

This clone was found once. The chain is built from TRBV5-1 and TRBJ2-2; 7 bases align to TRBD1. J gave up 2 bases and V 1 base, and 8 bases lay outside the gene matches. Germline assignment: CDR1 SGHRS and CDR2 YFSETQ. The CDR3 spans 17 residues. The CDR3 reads CASSLLTGNRNTGELFF. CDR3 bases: TGCGCCAGCAGCTTGCTGACAGGGAATAGAAACACCGGGGAGCTGTTTTTT.

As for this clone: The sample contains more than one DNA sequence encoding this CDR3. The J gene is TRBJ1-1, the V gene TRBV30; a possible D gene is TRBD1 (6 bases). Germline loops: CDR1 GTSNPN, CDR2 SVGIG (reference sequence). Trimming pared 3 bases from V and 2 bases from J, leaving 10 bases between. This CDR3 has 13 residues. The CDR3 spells CAWRRTVNTEAFF. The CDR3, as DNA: TGTGCCTGGAGGAGGACAGTCAACACTGAAGCTTTCTTT. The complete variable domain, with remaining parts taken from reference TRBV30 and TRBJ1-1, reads SQTIHQWPATLVQPVGSPLSLECTVEGTSNPNLYWYRQAAGRGLQLLFYSVGIGQISSEVPQNLSASRPQDRQFILSSKKLLLSDSGFYLCAWRRTVNTEAFFGQGTRLTVV.

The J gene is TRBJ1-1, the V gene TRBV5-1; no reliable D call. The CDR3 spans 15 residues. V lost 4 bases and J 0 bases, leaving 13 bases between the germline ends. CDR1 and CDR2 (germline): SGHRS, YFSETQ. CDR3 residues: CASSPWSVLNTEAFF. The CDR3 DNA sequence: TGCGCCAGCAGCCCTTGGTCAGTATTGAACACTGAAGCTTTCTTT.

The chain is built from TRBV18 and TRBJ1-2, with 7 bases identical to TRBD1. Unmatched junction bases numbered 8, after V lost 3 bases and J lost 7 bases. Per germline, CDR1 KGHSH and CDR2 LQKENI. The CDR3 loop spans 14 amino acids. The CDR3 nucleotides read TGTGCCAGCTCACCGTTCGACAGGGCTGGTGGCTACACCTTC. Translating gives CASSPFDRAGGYTF. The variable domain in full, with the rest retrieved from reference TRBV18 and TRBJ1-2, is NAGVMQNPRHLVRRRGQEARLRCSPMKGHSHVYWYRQLPEEGLKFMVYLQKENIIDESGMPKERFSAEFPKEGPSILRIQQVVRGDSAAYFCASSPFDRAGGYTFGSGTRLTVV.

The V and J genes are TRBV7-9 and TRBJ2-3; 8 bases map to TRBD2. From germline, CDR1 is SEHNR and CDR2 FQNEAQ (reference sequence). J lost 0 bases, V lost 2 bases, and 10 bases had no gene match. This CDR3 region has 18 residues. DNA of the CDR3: TGTGCCAGCAGCTTATCGTTGTACGGGGGGGCCAGCACAGATACGCAGTATTTT. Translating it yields CASSLSLYGGASTDTQYF.

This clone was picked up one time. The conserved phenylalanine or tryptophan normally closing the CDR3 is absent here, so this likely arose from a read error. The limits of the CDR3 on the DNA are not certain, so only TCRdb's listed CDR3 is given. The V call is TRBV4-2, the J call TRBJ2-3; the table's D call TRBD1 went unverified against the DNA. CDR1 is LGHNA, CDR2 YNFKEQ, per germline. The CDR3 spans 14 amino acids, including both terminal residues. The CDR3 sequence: CASSQIRQGANRRS.

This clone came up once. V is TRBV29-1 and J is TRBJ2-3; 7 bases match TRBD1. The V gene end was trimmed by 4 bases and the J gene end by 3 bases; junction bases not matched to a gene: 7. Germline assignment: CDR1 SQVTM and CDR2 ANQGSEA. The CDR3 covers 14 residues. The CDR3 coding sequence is TGCAGCGTTGGGACGGGACAGACAACAGATACGCAGTATTTT. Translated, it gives CSVGTGQTTDTQYF.

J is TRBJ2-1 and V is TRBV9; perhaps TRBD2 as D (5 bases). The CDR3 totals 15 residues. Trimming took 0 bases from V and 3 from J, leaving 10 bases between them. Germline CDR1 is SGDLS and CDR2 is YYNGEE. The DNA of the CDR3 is TGTGCCAGCAGCGTAGGAGGGCACAACTACAATGAGCAGTTCTTC. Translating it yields CASSVGGHNYNEQFF. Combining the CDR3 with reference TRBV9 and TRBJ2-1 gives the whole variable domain DSGVTQTPKHLITATGQRVTLRCSPRSGDLSVYWYQQSLDQGLQFLIQYYNGEERAKGNILERFSAQQFPDLHSELNLSSLELGDSALYFCASSVGGHNYNEQFFGPGTRLTVL.

The CDR3 loop is CASSFRGGDTEAFF. CDR3 DNA: TGTGCCAGCAGCTTTCGGGGGGGTGACACTGAAGCTTTCTTT. The chain employs TRBV7-9 and TRBJ1-1; weak D call: TRBD1 (5 bases). The CDR3 sequence is 14 residues long. Per germline, CDR1 SEHNR and CDR2 FQNEAQ (reference sequence). Trimming cost V 3 bases and J 3 bases, with 11 bases left between them. Together with reference TRBV7-9 and TRBJ1-1, the CDR3 gives the full variable domain: DTGVSQNPRHKITKRGQNVTFRCDPISEHNRLYWYRQTLGQGPEFLTYFQNEAQLEKSRLLSDRFSAERPKGSFSTLEIQRTEQGDSAMYLCASSFRGGDTEAFFGQGTRLTVV.

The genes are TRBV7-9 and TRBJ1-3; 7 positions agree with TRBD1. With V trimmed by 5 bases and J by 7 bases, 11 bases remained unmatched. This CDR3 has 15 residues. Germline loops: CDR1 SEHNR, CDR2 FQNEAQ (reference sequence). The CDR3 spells CASSLGQRSLNTIYF. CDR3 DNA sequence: TGTGCCAGCAGCCTGGGACAGCGCTCTCTGAACACCATATATTTT.